This T cell receptor (beta chain) was captured by sequencing in a study of regulatory T cells. Study findings and constraints: Patient repertoires had restricted TRB V-J pairs and skewed V and J usage, most in Tregs. Patient CD8+ T cells trended nonsignificantly toward lower Shannon entropy than control CD8+ cells.

Autoimmunity was present in every CD3G-deficient patient, worse in two. Patients, 2 to 39 years old, had expanded memory T-cell proportions. Comments on this clone: Its antigen remains unidentified.

The PCR used 52 TRBV and 13 TRBJ primers. Clones were sequenced by immunoSEQ multiplex PCR, and TCRdb holds only the in-frame ones, with some missing. The data show 15,000 or so clones, under 95% seen once. The CDR3 covers 14 residues. Between the trimmed V and J ends, which lost 3 bases and 3 bases, there was a span of 11 bases. Looked up from germline, CDR1 is MNHEY and CDR2 is SMNVEV (reference sequence). The sequencing input was CD8+ T cells sorted from blood. This clonotype was obtained from a person aged 18 to 30 with CD3G deficiency. The gene calls are TRBV27 and TRBJ2-5; possible D gene TRBD2, 6 bases. The CDR3 spells CASSLGWGEETQYF. The DNA of the CDR3 is TGTGCCAGCAGTTTGGGGTGGGGGGAAGAGACCCAGTACTTC.